The rows below give T cell receptor beta chains drawn from one sample of a study of cytomegalovirus exposure and HLA in healthy donors. Clones were read by immunoSEQ multiplex PCR, and TCRdb kept only the in-frame ones, dropping some. The top ten hold about 3% of the sample, which has over 150,000 clones, 91% seen once. Specimen: PBMCs. The receptors derive from a young woman in good health and CMV-seropositive. Both conserved end residues are part of each CDR3. Fields, in order: J gene, V gene, D gene, CDR3 DNA, CDR3 protein. D genes are given only for firm matches.

J gene: TRBJ1-2
V gene: TRBV11-3
D gene: NA
CDR3 DNA: TGTGCCAGCAGCTTAGAGGGCCCGTCTGCTGGCTATGGCTACACCTTC
CDR3 protein: CASSLEGPSAGYGYTF

J gene: TRBJ2-2
V gene: TRBV6-1
D gene: NA
CDR3 DNA: TGTGCCAGCAGTGAAGCCACGACACTCGCGAACACCGGGGAGCTGTTTTTT
CDR3 protein: CASSEATTLANTGELFF

J gene: TRBJ1-6
V gene: TRBV27
D gene: NA
CDR3 DNA: TGTGCCAGCAGGCTAACTAGCTCCTATAATTCACCCCTCCACTTT
CDR3 protein: CASRLTSSYNSPLHF

J gene: TRBJ2-7
V gene: TRBV7-2
D gene: TRBD2
CDR3 DNA: TGTGCCAGCAGCCTCGGGACTAGGTCCTACGAGCAGTACTTC
CDR3 protein: CASSLGTRSYEQYF

J gene: TRBJ2-3
V gene: TRBV7-9
D gene: TRBD1
CDR3 DNA: TGTGCCAGCAGCTTCAGGGGGACAGGGGTTGATACGCAGTATTTT
CDR3 protein: CASSFRGTGVDTQYF

J gene: TRBJ1-3
V gene: TRBV19
D gene: NA
CDR3 DNA: TGTGCCAGTAGTGGGCCCGACACGGTCTCTGGAAACACCATATATTTT
CDR3 protein: CASSGPDTVSGNTIYF

J gene: TRBJ1-5
V gene: TRBV2
D gene: NA
CDR3 DNA: TGTGCCAGCAGTGAAGCGGGGAGGGAGGAACAGCCCCAGCATTTT
CDR3 protein: CASSEAGREEQPQHF

J gene: TRBJ2-6
V gene: TRBV6-1
D gene: NA
CDR3 DNA: TGTGCCAGCAGTGACAACTCTGGGGCCAACGTCCTGACTTTC
CDR3 protein: CASSDNSGANVLTF

J gene: TRBJ2-7
V gene: TRBV7-6
D gene: NA
CDR3 DNA: TGTGCCAGCAGCTCCTCTTCCCTGACTGGGGAGCAGTACTTC
CDR3 protein: CASSSSSLTGEQYF

J gene: TRBJ2-7
V gene: TRBV7-9
D gene: NA
CDR3 DNA: TGTGCCAGCAGCTGGACTTTTTACGAGCAGTACTTC
CDR3 protein: CASSWTFYEQYF

J gene: TRBJ1-2
V gene: TRBV2
D gene: NA
CDR3 DNA: TGTGCCAGCAGTGAAGAAATAACCAGGGGCTACACCTTC
CDR3 protein: CASSEEITRGYTF

J gene: TRBJ2-1
V gene: TRBV11-3
D gene: TRBD2
CDR3 DNA: TGTGCCAGCAGCTTGACTAGCGGGAGTTCCTACAATGAGCAGTTCTTC
CDR3 protein: CASSLTSGSSYNEQFF

J gene: TRBJ2-3
V gene: TRBV9
D gene: TRBD2
CDR3 DNA: TGTGCCAGCAGCGTAGCGGGGGGGATCACAGATACGCAGTATTTT
CDR3 protein: CASSVAGGITDTQYF

J gene: TRBJ2-2
V gene: TRBV29-1
D gene: NA
CDR3 DNA: TGCAGCGTTGTTCCTCGGGTCGGCGGGACCGGGGAGCTGTTTTTT
CDR3 protein: CSVVPRVGGTGELFF

J gene: TRBJ2-1
V gene: TRBV9
D gene: TRBD2
CDR3 DNA: TGTGCCAGCAGCCCCGTTGGTAGCGGGAGAGTTAAAGAGCAGTTCTTC
CDR3 protein: CASSPVGSGRVKEQFF

J gene: TRBJ1-2
V gene: TRBV5-4
D gene: NA
CDR3 DNA: TGTGCCAGCAGCCCCGGACAGACTATTAACTATGGCTACACCTTC
CDR3 protein: CASSPGQTINYGYTF

J gene: TRBJ1-5
V gene: TRBV28
D gene: NA
CDR3 DNA: TGTGCCAGCAGGGCCAGCAATCAGCCCCAGCATTTT
CDR3 protein: CASRASNQPQHF

J gene: TRBJ2-5
V gene: TRBV28
D gene: NA
CDR3 DNA: TGTGCCAGCAGTGCGCAGGCAGAGACCCAGTACTTC
CDR3 protein: CASSAQAETQYF

J gene: TRBJ2-1
V gene: TRBV7-3
D gene: TRBD2
CDR3 DNA: TGTGCCAGCAGCCTACTAGCGTCCCTGGGACCGAATGAGCAGTTCTTC
CDR3 protein: CASSLLASLGPNEQFF